A single sample gave rise to the 7 T cell receptor beta chains below, sequenced in a study of cytomegalovirus exposure and HLA in healthy donors. Produced via immunoSEQ multiplex PCR; TCRdb's table is partial and in-frame only. The sample includes 57,000 or so clones, approximately 96% of them seen just once. Sequencing was carried out using PBMCs. Source of these receptors: a man in his late teens or twenties in good health and CMV-seronegative.

This rearrangement joins TRBV7-9 to TRBJ2-1, with TRBD1 as a possible D gene (5 bases). The germline V gene encodes CDR1 SEHNR and CDR2 FQNEAQ (reference sequence). The CDR3 spans 15 residues. V lost 1 base, J lost 5 bases, and 12 bases lay in between. The CDR3 DNA sequence: TGTGCCAGCAGCTTAGTAGGGATCAGGGACAATGAGCAGTTCTTC. It specifies CASSLVGIRDNEQFF.

The CDR3 DNA sequence: TGTGCCTGGAGTACGGACTCCTCGGATACGCAGTATTTT. Translation: CAWSTDSSDTQYF. The chain recombines TRBV30 with TRBJ2-3; TRBD2 might be the D (5 bases). Trimming took off 2 bases at V and 6 bases at J, with 12 bases between the two ends. The V gene's germline CDR1 is GTSNPN and CDR2 SVGIG (reference sequence). This CDR3 spans 13 amino acids.

V and J are TRBV30 and TRBJ2-7; 8 nucleotides agree with TRBD2. The CDR3 extends over 17 amino acids. Germline V gene sequence: CDR1 GTSNPN, CDR2 SVGIG (reference sequence). The V segment lost 0 bases and the J segment 4 bases; nucleotides outside the gene matches: 14. The CDR3 nucleotides are TGTGCCTGGAGTGTATGGACTAGCTGGGAGATTGGGTACGAGCAGTACTTC. Translating gives CAWSVWTSWEIGYEQYF.

V is TRBV5-6 and J is TRBJ1-2; D gene unclear. Per the germline V gene, CDR1 is SGHDT and CDR2 is YYEEEE. V lost 0 bases and J lost 6, with 9 bases in between. CDR3 length: 13 amino acids. The CDR3 DNA is TGTGCCAGCAGCTTGGTGGCAGATGATGGCTACACCTTC. Residues: CASSLVADDGYTF.

The chain employs TRBV5-1 and TRBJ2-1; tentatively, D is TRBD1 or TRBD2 (9 bases each). Germline CDR1 reads SGHRS; CDR2 reads YFSETQ. This CDR3 spans 18 amino acids. The V gene lost 6 bases and the J gene lost 7 bases, with 29 bases spanning the gap. The DNA for the CDR3 is TGCGCCAGCACCGTTACAGGGGGCTTAGGACTAGCGCTGAATGAGCAGTTCTTC. It yields the protein CASTVTGGLGLALNEQFF.

The V call is TRBV4-3, the J call TRBJ2-1; the match to TRBD2 covers 12 bases. CDR3 size: 15 residues. CDR1 and CDR2 (germline): LGHNA, YSLEER. Unmatched junction bases numbered 2, after V lost 1 base and J lost 7 bases. This CDR3 reads CASSQVGTSGNEQFF. The CDR3, as DNA: TGCGCCAGCAGCCAAGTCGGGACTAGCGGGAATGAGCAGTTCTTC.

The gene calls are TRBV5-1 and TRBJ1-5; D remains ambiguous. The CDR3 has 13 residues. Trimming took 0 bases from V and 5 from J, leaving 6 bases between them. The germline V gene has CDR1 SGHRS and CDR2 YFSETQ. CDR3 sequence: CASSLDRYQPQHF. CDR3 nucleotides: TGCGCCAGCAGCTTGGACAGATATCAGCCCCAGCATTTT.